Reported below is one TCR beta chain. Its antigen is undetermined. Repertoires were generated with immunoSEQ multiplex PCR, while TCRdb's copy carries only in-frame clones and drops some. The table records approximately 330,000 clones, approximately 93% of them present only once. Stated time point: blood from clinic visit 5 months post-surgery; TSC patient then seizure free. Before surgery, patients took at least one anti-epileptic drug. The germline gives CDR1 LGHDT, CDR2 YNNKEL (reference sequence). The CDR3 is 16 amino acids. Deletions cut 0 bases from V and 12 bases from J, with 21 bases between. These data belong to a study of brain T cells in children with intractable seizures. Findings and limits, study-wide: Pre- and post-surgery blood differed in depth, so pre-surgery absences may be undersampling.

The sample here was peripheral blood, taken roughly 5 months after surgery. The chain has TRBV3-1 (or the pseudogene TRBV3-2) and TRBJ2-1; tentative D call: TRBD2 (7 bases). The TCR comes from a boy less than two years old with tuberous sclerosis and intractable seizures. In nucleotides, the CDR3 is TGTGCCAGCAGCCAAGATTTTCGGGGGGCCTTCGGTGGGCAGTTCTTC. This codes for CASSQDFRGAFGGQFF.